Below, 10 T cell receptor beta chains from the same sample are listed, as sequenced in a study of glioma-infiltrating T cells after dendritic cell vaccination. Assay: immunoSEQ multiplex PCR; the TCRdb copy retains only in-frame clones and omits some. The table records about 20,000 clones, about four fifths of them present only once. The sequencing used blood, collected before dendritic cell vaccination. Receptors were obtained from a human donor with glioblastoma.

The chain combines TRBV18 with TRBJ2-5, with D possibly TRBD2 on 6 matching bases. Between the trimmed V and J ends, which lost 2 bases and 3 bases, there was a span of 13 bases. Per the germline V gene, CDR1 is KGHSH and CDR2 is LQKENI. The CDR3 has 15 residues. The CDR3 DNA is TGTGCCAGCTCACCATGGGCTAGCGAGAAAGAGACCCAGTACTTC. Protein sequence: CASSPWASEKETQYF.

This clone has only one observation. The CDR3 protein is CASSRLAGYPSTDTQYF. As DNA, the CDR3 is TGTGCCAGCAGCCGTTTAGCGGGTTACCCTAGCACAGATACGCAGTATTTT. The genes are TRBV7-3 and TRBJ2-3, with TRBD2 matching over 7 bases. The length of the CDR3 is 17 residues. Germline assignment: CDR1 SGHTA and CDR2 FQGTGA. The J segment lost 0 bases and the V segment lost 5 bases, leaving 11 bases of the junction unmatched.

The chain joins TRBV30 to TRBJ1-1; 11 bases agree with TRBD1. This CDR3 spans 17 amino acids. J gave up 8 bases and V 2 bases, and 16 bases lay outside the gene matches. Germline V gene lookup returns CDR1 GTSNPN and CDR2 SVGIG (reference sequence). The CDR3 coding sequence is TGTGCCTGGAGTAGCCCCCAGCGGACAGGGGGCCCCAGGGAAGCTTTCTTT. It codes for CAWSSPQRTGGPREAFF.

This clone has just one count. The CDR3 sequence is CASSATSGKTQFF. CDR3 in DNA: TGTGCCAGCAGTGCGACTAGCGGCAAGACGCAGTTCTTC. The chain joins TRBV2 to TRBJ2-1; TRBD2 agrees at 9 bases. J lost 12 bases, V lost 4 bases, and 7 bases had no gene match. Germline lookup yields CDR1 SNHLY and CDR2 FYNNEI. The CDR3 is 13 amino acids.

The table lists this clone with a few counts. The chain uses TRBV6-6 and TRBJ2-2; possible D gene TRBD1, 6 bases. This CDR3 comprises 15 residues. V gave up 8 bases and J gave up 3 bases, with 16 bases separating them. Germline V lookup: CDR1 MNHNY, CDR2 SVGAGI (reference sequence). In DNA form, the CDR3 reads TGTGCCAGCTTGTCGGGACAAGTGGACACCGGGGAGCTGTTTTTT. Protein product: CASLSGQVDTGELFF.

The count of this clone is one. This chain joins TRBV5-1 and TRBJ2-7; TRBD2 might be the D (7 bases). Between the trimmed V and J ends, which lost 4 bases and 2 bases, there was a span of 16 bases. Germline values: CDR1 SGHRS, CDR2 YFSETQ. The CDR3 extends over 15 amino acids. CDR3 DNA: TGCGCCAGCAGCATGAAGGGGGGGGCAGCCTACGAGCAGTACTTC. Residues: CASSMKGGAAYEQYF. The full variable domain, completed using reference TRBV5-1 and TRBJ2-7, is KAGVTQTPRYLIKTRGQQVTLSCSPISGHRSVSWYQQTPGQGLQFLFEYFSETQRNKGNFPGRFSGRQFSNSRSEMNVSTLELGDSALYLCASSMKGGAAYEQYFGPGTRLTVT.

The gene calls are TRBV19 and TRBJ1-3; possible D gene TRBD1, 5 bases. Germline-derived CDR1 and CDR2 are LNHDA and SQIVND (reference sequence). V was pared by 4 bases and J by 5 bases, with 24 bases between. There are 18 residues in the CDR3. The CDR3 loop reads CASSNHRTLGGRRNTIYF. The CDR3 nucleotides are TGTGCCAGTAGTAACCACCGTACTCTGGGGGGAAGAAGAAACACCATATATTTT.

The rearrangement uses TRBV4-3 and TRBJ2-1, with 8 nucleotides matching TRBD1. The CDR3 contains 15 residues. The germline CDR1 and CDR2 sequences are LGHNA and YSLEER. Trimming at V came to 3 bases and at J to 6 bases, leaving 7 bases not matched to a gene. The CDR3: CASSHYRTGLNEQFF. The CDR3, as DNA: TGCGCCAGCAGCCATTACCGGACAGGGCTCAATGAGCAGTTCTTC.

The chain employs TRBV6-6 and TRBJ2-2; tentative D call: TRBD2 (5 bases). V lost 8 bases, J lost 0 bases, and 16 bases lay in between. The CDR3 covers 16 residues. Germline V gene data show CDR1 as MNHNY and CDR2 as SVGAGI (reference sequence). The CDR3 sequence is CASVRAEDANTGELFF. Here the CDR3 DNA reads TGTGCCAGCGTACGGGCGGAGGACGCGAACACCGGGGAGCTGTTTTTT.

The chain is built from TRBV7-3 and TRBJ2-3; TRBD2 matches at 12 bases. J gave up 6 bases and V 5 bases, and 6 bases lay outside the gene matches. The CDR3 is 15 residues long. Per germline, CDR1 SGHTA and CDR2 FQGTGA. This CDR3 is CASSRTSGNTDTQYF. The CDR3 bases are TGTGCCAGCAGCAGGACTAGCGGGAATACCGATACGCAGTATTTT.